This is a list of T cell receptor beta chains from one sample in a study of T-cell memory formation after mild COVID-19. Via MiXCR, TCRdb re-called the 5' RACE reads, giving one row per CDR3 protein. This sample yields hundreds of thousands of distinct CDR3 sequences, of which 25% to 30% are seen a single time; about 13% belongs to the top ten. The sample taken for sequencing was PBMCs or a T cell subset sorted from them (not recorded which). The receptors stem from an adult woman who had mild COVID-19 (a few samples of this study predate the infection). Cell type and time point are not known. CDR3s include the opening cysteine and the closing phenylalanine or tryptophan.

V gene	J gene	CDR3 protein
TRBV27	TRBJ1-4	CASSPLQGAREKLFF
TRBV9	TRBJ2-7	CASSVGGDYEQYF
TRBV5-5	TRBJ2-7	CASSLPSWPGSNEQYF
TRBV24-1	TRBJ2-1	CATSDPPGGSGRSNEQFF
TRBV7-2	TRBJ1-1	CASSLEGGNTEAFF
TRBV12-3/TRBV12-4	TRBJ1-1	CASSWVLSGRTEAFF
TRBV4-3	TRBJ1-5	CASSQAEGGQPQHF
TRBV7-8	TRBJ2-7	CATARAINHEQYF
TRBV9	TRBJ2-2	CASSVSGKKTGELFF
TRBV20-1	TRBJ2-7	CSASPEGSSYEQYF
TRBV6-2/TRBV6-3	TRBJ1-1	CASSYLPGQGIMNTEAFF
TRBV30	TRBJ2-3	CAWSVRSPDTQYF
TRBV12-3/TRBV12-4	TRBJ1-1	CASSLRGDDTEAFF
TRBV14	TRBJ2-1	CASSQDLSAGTYNEQFF
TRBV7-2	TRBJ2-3	CASSLRWGGTDTQYF
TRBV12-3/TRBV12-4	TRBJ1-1	CASTIGTPGTEAFF
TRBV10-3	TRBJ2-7	CAIGSYEQYF
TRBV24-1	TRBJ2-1	CATSEKDRGRTYNEQFF
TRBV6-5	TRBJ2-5	CASSYTPGPGETQYF
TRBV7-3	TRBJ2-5	CASSPSGGAEETQYF
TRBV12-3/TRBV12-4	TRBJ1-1	CASSFFQGKAFF
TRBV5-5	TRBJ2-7	CASSLRTGLTYEQYF
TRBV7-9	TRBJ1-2	CASSEGANYGYTF
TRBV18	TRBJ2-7	CASSAGGLAGGSYEQYF
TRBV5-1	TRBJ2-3	CASSLDPRGDPIDTQYF
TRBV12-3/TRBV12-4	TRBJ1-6	CASSLAANSPLHF
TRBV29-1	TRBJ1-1	CSVDPGQGVAEAFF
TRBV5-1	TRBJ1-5	CASSFPEGPLNQPQHF
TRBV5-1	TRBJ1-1	CASSLGTVTTSEAFF
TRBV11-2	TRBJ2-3	CASSLDLRNTQYF
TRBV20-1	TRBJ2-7	CSARGQGVASYEQYF
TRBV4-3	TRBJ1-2	CASSQDRDRANYGYTF
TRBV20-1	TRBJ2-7	CSASDLREGNYEQYF
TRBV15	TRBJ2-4	CATSRDEQRGGNIQYF
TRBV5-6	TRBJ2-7	CASSSRPSYEQYF
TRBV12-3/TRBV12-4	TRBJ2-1	CASSHELISYNEQFF
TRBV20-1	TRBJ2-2	CSARGWGTSGSDTGELFF
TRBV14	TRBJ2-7	CASSGRGTETRRSSYEQYF
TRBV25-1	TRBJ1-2	CASSEIATGDNYGYTF
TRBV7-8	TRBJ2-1	CASSFSRDYNEQFF
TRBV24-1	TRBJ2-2	CATSDWGASGNTGELFF
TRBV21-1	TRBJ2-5	CAILRDRAQTQYF